Each of the 27 T cell receptor beta chains below was sequenced from the same sample in a study of T cells in localized non-small cell lung cancer. Sequencing was performed with immunoSEQ multiplex PCR; in TCRdb, only in-frame clones are kept and a portion is missing. The sample has some 5,000 clones, around 60% seen once. Sequencing was performed on lymph node tissue, taken before any cancer treatment. Source of these receptors: a male donor at least 60 years old with stage I squamous cell lung carcinoma.

This clone turned up a few times. The CDR3 region has the DNA TGTGCCATCAGAGGACAGGAAAGCTCCTACGAGCAGTACTTC. It yields the protein CAIRGQESSYEQYF. J is TRBJ2-7 and V is TRBV6-8, with 7 bases that match TRBD1. Per the germline V gene, CDR1 is MNHGY and CDR2 is SAAAGT. The CDR3 totals 14 residues. The V and J ends lost 10 bases and 0 bases, in that order; junction bases with no gene match: 9.

This clone appeared once. The V gene is TRBV19, the J gene TRBJ2-5; TRBD1 aligns across 9 bases. This CDR3 comprises 14 residues. Losses at the gene ends were 5 bases for V and 1 base for J; bases not matched to a gene: 2. The germline CDR1 and CDR2 sequences are LNHDA and SQIVND (reference sequence). The chain's CDR3 is CASSPDRGQETQYF. The CDR3 DNA follows: TGTGCCAGTAGTCCGGACAGGGGCCAAGAGACCCAGTACTTC.

CDR3 amino acids: CAWRDRGRVGDTQYF. Written as DNA, the CDR3 is TGTGCCTGGAGAGACAGGGGGCGGGTCGGAGATACGCAGTATTTT. The chain is built from TRBV30 and TRBJ2-3; TRBD1 agrees at 10 bases. This CDR3 spans 15 amino acids. The germline V gene has CDR1 GTSNPN and CDR2 SVGIG (reference sequence). With 3 bases clipped from V and 5 bases from J, the junction kept 8 bases outside the gene matches.

V is TRBV15 and J is TRBJ2-7, with 8 nucleotides matching TRBD1. The trim removed 1 base at V and 3 bases at J, leaving 8 bases unmatched. Germline V CDR1 and CDR2: LNHNV, YYDKDF (reference sequence). This CDR3 is built from 16 residues. In DNA, the CDR3 is TGTGCCACCAGCAGAGGCGCCGGACAGGGAAGCTACGAGCAGTACTTC. Translated, it gives CATSRGAGQGSYEQYF.

The chain has TRBV30 and TRBJ2-1; D is uncertain. Germline V lookup: CDR1 GTSNPN, CDR2 SVGIG (reference sequence). Deletions cut 0 bases from V and 8 bases from J, with 8 bases between. This CDR3 has 12 amino acids. Here the CDR3 reads CAWSVGPDEQFF. DNA of the CDR3: TGTGCCTGGAGTGTAGGTCCGGATGAGCAGTTCTTC.

Concerning this clone: With the read ending 1 residue before the CDR3 end, the germline J gene is used to fill in that end. The rearrangement links TRBV10-3 to TRBJ1-3; D gene uncertain. The length of the CDR3 is 15 residues. The germline V gene encodes CDR1 ENHRY and CDR2 SYGVKD. With 0 bases removed from V and 2 bases from J, the gap between germline ends came to 8 bases. The CDR3 loop reads CAISESSFTGNTIYF. The sequenced part of the CDR3 DNA is TGTGCCATCAGTGAGTCGTCTTTCACTGGAAACACCATATAT.

This chain links TRBV19 with TRBJ2-2; 7 bases match TRBD2. Per the germline V gene, CDR1 is LNHDA and CDR2 is SQIVND (reference sequence). The CDR3 runs to 16 residues. J gave up 1 base and V 10 bases, and 12 bases lay outside the gene matches. CDR3 protein: CATRNRGRGNTGELFF. CDR3 DNA sequence: TGTGCCACTCGGAACCGCGGGAGAGGGAACACCGGGGAGCTGTTTTTT.

The chain links TRBV30 to TRBJ1-1; weak D call: TRBD1 (5 bases). The germline V and J ends were trimmed by 5 bases and 3 bases, with 13 bases remaining between them. CDR1 and CDR2 from the germline V gene are GTSNPN and SVGIG (reference sequence). This CDR3 spans 13 amino acids. CDR3: CAWGQLGDTEAFF. In nucleotides, the CDR3 is TGTGCCTGGGGACAATTGGGAGACACTGAAGCTTTCTTT.

The V and J genes are TRBV25-1 and TRBJ2-3; TRBD1 matches at 8 bases. Germline values: CDR1 MGHDK, CDR2 SYGVNS. The CDR3 has 14 amino acids. Trimming took 6 bases from V and 4 from J; bases not matched to a gene: 6. CDR3 DNA: TGTGCCAGCAGATCAGGGGGCTCGGCAGATACGCAGTATTTT. This sequence encodes CASRSGGSADTQYF. Together with reference TRBV25-1 and TRBJ2-3, the CDR3 gives the full variable domain: EADIYQTPRYLVIGTGKKITLECSQTMGHDKMYWYQQDPGMELHLIHYSYGVNSTEKGDLSSESTVSRIRTEHFPLTLESARPSHTSQYLCASRSGGSADTQYFGPGTRLTVL.

This clone was seen more than once but under ten times. V and J are TRBV1 and TRBJ2-1; the listed D gene, TRBD2, was not tested against the DNA. TRBV1 is a pseudogene locus. The CDR3 loop spans 15 amino acids. CDR3 DNA: TGCGCCAGCAGCCGGGGGAGGCCTAGCGCAAATGAGCAGTTCTTC. Translated: CASSRGRPSANEQFF.

V is TRBV28 and J is TRBJ1-2, with TRBD1 identical over 11 bases. Germline-derived CDR1 and CDR2 are MDHEN and SYDVKM. V lost 4 bases and J lost 8; bases outside the gene matches: 12. This CDR3 has 16 residues. CDR3 sequence reads: CASSSPGQGAQYGYTF. CDR3 in DNA: TGTGCCAGCAGTTCCCCCGGACAGGGGGCGCAGTACGGCTACACCTTC.

Of note for this clone: One junction end disagrees with the germline gene, perhaps due to a read error. The rearrangement joins TRBV19 to TRBJ2-7, with D possibly being TRBD2 (6 bases). Per the germline V gene, CDR1 is LNHDA and CDR2 is SQIVND (reference sequence). The CDR3 has 13 amino acids. CDR3 sequence: CANSMARETEQYF. The CDR3 DNA reads as TGTGCCAATAGTATGGCCCGGGAGACCGAGCAGTACTTC.

Only a few counts were recorded for this clone. The chain combines TRBV11-3 with TRBJ2-3; 7 bases are shared with TRBD1. The germline V gene has CDR1 SGHNT and CDR2 YENEEA. Losses at the gene ends were 5 bases for V and 2 bases for J; bases not matched to a gene: 7. This CDR3 region has 15 residues. CDR3 in amino acids: CASSLTTGITDTQYF. DNA of the CDR3: TGTGCCAGCAGCCTAACGACAGGGATCACAGATACGCAGTATTTT.

The chain is built from TRBV19 and TRBJ2-3; TRBD1 might be the D (5 bases). Germline CDR1 LNHDA, CDR2 SQIVND (reference sequence). Trimming removed 10 bases from V and 2 bases from J, with 13 bases in between. This CDR3 region has 13 residues. The CDR3 DNA sequence: TGTGCCACCGGTCAGGGTTACACAGATACGCAGTATTTT. Translation: CATGQGYTDTQYF.

This clone was picked up one time. The chain joins TRBV29-1 to TRBJ2-5; tentatively, D is TRBD1 (5 bases). The V gene's germline CDR1 is SQVTM and CDR2 ANQGSEA. V was trimmed by 7 bases and J by 2 bases, leaving 11 bases between them. The length of the CDR3 is 12 residues. CDR3 nucleotide sequence: TGCAGCGCCAGGACACTGCAAGAGACCCAGTACTTC. Encoded protein: CSARTLQETQYF.

The chain carries TRBV28 and TRBJ2-1; 8 bases map to TRBD2. CDR1 is MDHEN, CDR2 SYDVKM, per germline. There are 17 residues in the CDR3. The trim removed 3 bases at V and 4 bases at J, leaving 11 bases unmatched. The CDR3 region is CASSFWRREAPYNEQFF. The DNA of the CDR3 is TGTGCCAGCAGTTTTTGGCGGCGGGAGGCCCCTTACAATGAGCAGTTCTTC.

This clone was recorded a few times. This rearrangement joins TRBV30 to TRBJ2-3, with D perhaps TRBD1 (5 bases). This CDR3 comprises 15 residues. Germline values: CDR1 GTSNPN, CDR2 SVGIG (reference sequence). Trimming shortened V by 3 bases and J by 4 bases, and 17 bases separated the two germline ends. This CDR3 reads CAWSWKGQGADTQYF. The CDR3 nucleotides read TGTGCCTGGAGCTGGAAAGGTCAAGGGGCAGATACGCAGTATTTT.

This clone was observed a few times. In DNA form, the CDR3 reads TGTGCCATCAGTGAGAGGGGGACTAGCGGGAGTACGGCCTACGAGCAGTACTTC. Protein product: CAISERGTSGSTAYEQYF. The chain employs TRBV10-3 and TRBJ2-7, with 14 bases identical to TRBD2. The germline V gene encodes CDR1 ENHRY and CDR2 SYGVKD. The J segment lost 2 bases and the V segment lost 2 bases, leaving 8 bases of the junction unmatched. The CDR3 runs 18 residues.

The J gene is TRBJ2-3, the V gene TRBV19; 9 bases line up with TRBD1. The J segment lost 2 bases and the V segment lost 4 bases, leaving 1 base of the junction unmatched. The length of the CDR3 is 14 residues. From germline, CDR1 is LNHDA and CDR2 SQIVND (reference sequence). CDR3 sequence (DNA): TGTGCCAGTAGTAGACAGGGGGACACAGATACGCAGTATTTT. This sequence encodes CASSRQGDTDTQYF.

This rearrangement joins TRBV5-1 to TRBJ2-2; D gene ambiguous. The CDR3 consists of 14 residues. V gave up 0 bases and J gave up 2 bases, with 5 bases separating them. Germline V lookup: CDR1 SGHRS, CDR2 YFSETQ. The CDR3 loop is CASSLDHNTGELFF. The CDR3 bases are TGCGCCAGCAGCTTGGATCACAACACCGGGGAGCTGTTTTTT.

The chain uses TRBV19 and TRBJ2-5, with a possible D match to TRBD2 (6 bases). The ends were cut back, 3 bases at V and 1 base at J, with 15 bases in the middle. The CDR3 spans 16 residues. Per the germline V gene, CDR1 is LNHDA and CDR2 is SQIVND (reference sequence). CDR3 in DNA: TGTGCCAGTAGTATCTACGCGAGCGGGTCCCAAGAGACCCAGTACTTC. Residues: CASSIYASGSQETQYF.

The chain employs TRBV19 and TRBJ2-1; D gene unclear. This CDR3 contains 11 residues. The germline V gene has CDR1 LNHDA and CDR2 SQIVND (reference sequence). Trimming took off 7 bases at V and 8 bases at J, with 9 bases between the two ends. In nucleotides, the CDR3 is TGTGCCAGTACCTCGTATCATGAGCAGTTCTTC. As protein: CASTSYHEQFF. Full variable domain (rest looked up from reference TRBV19 and TRBJ2-1): DGGITQSPKYLFRKEGQNVTLSCEQNLNHDAMYWYRQDPGQGLRLIYYSQIVNDFQKGDIAEGYSVSREKKESFPLTVTSAQKNPTAFYLCASTSYHEQFFGPGTRLTVL.

The chain joins TRBV11-3 to TRBJ2-7, with TRBD2 matching over 9 bases. The CDR3 sequence is 14 residues long. Germline trimming cut 7 bases from V and 4 bases from J; bases unmatched to any gene: 8. Per germline, CDR1 SGHNT and CDR2 YENEEA. The CDR3 protein is CASTLGGLAYEQYF. DNA of the CDR3: TGTGCCAGCACTCTAGGGGGACTAGCTTACGAGCAGTACTTC.

This clone showed up just once. This chain joins TRBV15 and TRBJ2-2; a weak D match, TRBD2 (5 bases). Per germline, CDR1 LNHNV and CDR2 YYDKDF (reference sequence). This CDR3 region has 15 residues. Trimming took 0 bases from V and 5 from J, leaving 10 bases between them. The CDR3, as DNA: TGTGCCACCAGCAGAGATCTAGCTTCAACCGGGGAGCTGTTTTTT. Its protein product is CATSRDLASTGELFF.

The chain employs TRBV19 and TRBJ1-1, with TRBD1 identical over 9 bases. CDR1 and CDR2 (germline): LNHDA, SQIVND (reference sequence). This CDR3 spans 16 amino acids. Unmatched junction bases numbered 9, after V lost 5 bases and J lost 2 bases. DNA for the CDR3: TGTGCCAGTAGTTCCACAGGGGGCATTTTAAACACTGAAGCTTTCTTT. Translated, it gives CASSSTGGILNTEAFF.

The rearrangement uses TRBV29-1 and TRBJ1-2; 8 bases align to TRBD1. Germline CDR1 reads SQVTM; CDR2 reads ANQGSEA. The CDR3 runs to 13 residues. V gave up 3 bases and J gave up 6 bases; unmatched junction bases: 6. The CDR3 DNA reads TGCAGCGTTGACCTAGGACAGGGTGATGGCTACACCTTC. Protein product: CSVDLGQGDGYTF. Combining the CDR3 with reference TRBV29-1 and TRBJ1-2 gives the whole variable domain SAVISQKPSRDICQRGTSLTIQCQVDSQVTMMFWYRQQPGQSLTLIATANQGSEATYESGFVIDKFPISRPNLTFSTLTVSNMSPEDSSIYLCSVDLGQGDGYTFGSGTRLTVV.

The V call is TRBV9, the J call TRBJ2-7, with D perhaps TRBD2 (6 bases). The CDR3 has 16 amino acids. Germline-derived CDR1 and CDR2 are SGDLS and YYNGEE. V gave up 0 bases and J gave up 2 bases, with 15 bases separating them. The CDR3 loop reads CASSVATGGGPYEQYF. CDR3 DNA sequence: TGTGCCAGCAGCGTAGCTACGGGCGGAGGGCCCTACGAGCAGTACTTC. Drawing the rest from reference TRBV9 and TRBJ2-7, the complete variable domain is DSGVTQTPKHLITATGQRVTLRCSPRSGDLSVYWYQQSLDQGLQFLIQYYNGEERAKGNILERFSAQQFPDLHSELNLSSLELGDSALYFCASSVATGGGPYEQYFGPGTRLTVT.